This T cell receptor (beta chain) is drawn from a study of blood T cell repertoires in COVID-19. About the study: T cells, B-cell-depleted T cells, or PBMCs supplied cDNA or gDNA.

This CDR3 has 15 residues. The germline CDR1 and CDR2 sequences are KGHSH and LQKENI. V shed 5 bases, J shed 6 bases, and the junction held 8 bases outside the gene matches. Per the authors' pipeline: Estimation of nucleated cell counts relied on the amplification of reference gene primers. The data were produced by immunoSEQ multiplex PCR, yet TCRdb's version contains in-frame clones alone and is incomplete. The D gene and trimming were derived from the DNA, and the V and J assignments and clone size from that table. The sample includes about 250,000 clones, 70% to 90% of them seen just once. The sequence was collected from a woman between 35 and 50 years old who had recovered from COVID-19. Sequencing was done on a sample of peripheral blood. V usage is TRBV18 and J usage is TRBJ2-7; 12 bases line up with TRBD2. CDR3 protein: CASSKILAGGSEQYF. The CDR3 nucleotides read TGTGCCAGCTCAAAAATACTAGCGGGAGGCTCCGAGCAGTACTTC. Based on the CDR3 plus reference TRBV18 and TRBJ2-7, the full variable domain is NAGVMQNPRHLVRRRGQEARLRCSPMKGHSHVYWYRQLPEEGLKFMVYLQKENIIDESGMPKERFSAEFPKEGPSILRIQQVVRGDSAAYFCASSKILAGGSEQYFGPGTRLTVT.